This T cell receptor (beta chain) is drawn from a study of control samples from healthy donors and cancer patients. Germline CDR1 and CDR2: SGDLS and YYNGEE. The length of the CDR3 is 15 residues. V was shortened by 0 bases and J by 2 bases, with 9 bases between the two germline ends. Some clones are missing from TCRdb's copy, which holds only in-frame ones; the method was immunoSEQ multiplex PCR. The sample carries over 75,000 clones, around 85% recorded once. The sequence was obtained from a man aged 30 to 39 in good health. The chain combines TRBV9 with TRBJ2-1; D remains unclear. The sequenced sample consisted of blood. The chain's CDR3 is CASSVGANPYNEQFF. The CDR3 DNA follows: TGTGCCAGCAGCGTAGGAGCGAACCCCTACAATGAGCAGTTCTTC.